Below, one T cell receptor (beta chain) is given with its context. Its binding antigen is unknown. A junction boundary mismatches the germline segment, possibly from a read error. This entry comes from a study of blood T cell repertoires in COVID-19 (dated by TCRdb to the early 2020s). About the investigation overall: Samples covering the acute and convalescent phases of COVID-19 were provided by collaborators in the United States, Italy and Spain. The samples were drawn from two sources: the first 160 participants of the ongoing ImmuneRACE study, and 1,200 or so subjects contributed by 6 global collaborators. Where available, HLA class I and class II types were obtained from metadata supplied by the sample provider rather than from assay-based typing. The dataset comprised deeply sampled blood TCRbeta repertoires from subjects exposed to, actively infected with, or recovered from COVID-19. The repertoires were made available in a free public database intended to serve as a resource for research on the immune response to SARS-CoV-2. The material from the prospective study consisted of cDNA or gDNA derived from T cells, B-cell-depleted T cells, or PBMCs. A de-identified subject ID, COVID-19 status, age in years and sex were almost always included in the sample metadata. The paper's findings and limits, for the study overall: The amount of clinical and demographic metadata varied by source and participant and was provided uncurated.

There are 13 amino acids in the CDR3, from cysteine to phenylalanine inclusive. Only the CDR3 DNA is retained, 39 bases long and in frame from the first base. Looking up the germline V gene (reference sequence) yields CDR1 LGHDT and CDR2 YNNKEL. Collaborating institutions collected whole blood in K2EDTA tubes following their own protocols. Collaborator samples were shipped for TCRbeta analysis as frozen whole blood, isolated PBMCs, or DNA extracted from either sample type. TCRbeta CDR3 regions were amplified from genomic DNA using the immunoSEQ Assay, a bias-controlled multiplex PCR. The authors' pipeline ran thus. The number of nucleated cells in each sample was estimated by amplification of reference gene primers within the assay. Sequence reads were collapsed and filtered to measure the absolute abundance of every unique TCRbeta CDR3 rearrangement. Productive Simpson clonality was computed per sample as the square root of Simpson's diversity index over productive rearrangements. TCRdb retrieved this table from immuneACCESS and kept in-frame rearrangements only. Not all clones are present; in checked studies, unresolved V genes account for under half, and no reason is known for the remainder. The V and J calls and the clone size are those of that table, but D and trimming were determined from the DNA. This sample has approximately 61,000 clones in its table, and approximately 86% of those were observed once. The top ten constitute 5% to 6% of the sample.

The chain couples TRBV3-1 (or the pseudogene TRBV3-2) to TRBJ2-7; there is no confident call for the D gene. Sequenced: peripheral blood. The sequence was collected from a man in his 70s with acute or convalescent COVID-19. The base sequence is TGTGCCAGCAGCCAAGATCGGCGGCCCCCGTCCCGCTTC. The encoded protein is CASSQDRRPPSRF.